What follows is one T cell receptor (beta chain) and its context. The clone's antigen remains unknown. Base quality data are lacking; no much larger clone is found one base away. TCRbeta CDR3 regions were amplified from genomic DNA using the immunoSEQ Assay, a bias-controlled multiplex PCR. The authors' pipeline ran thus. The number of nucleated cells in each sample was estimated from the amplification of reference gene primers within the assay. To quantify the absolute abundance of each unique TCRbeta CDR3 rearrangement, sequence reads were collapsed and filtered. For each sample, productive Simpson clonality was calculated as the square root of Simpson's diversity index across productive rearrangements. TCRdb limited this immuneACCESS table to in-frame rearrangements with V and J called. A share of clones is missing; checked studies link under half to unresolved V genes, and the rest is unexplained. V, J and clone size derive from that table, while D and trimming were established from the DNA sequence. This sample comprises some 120,000 clones, more than 70% of them detected only once. About 1.5% of the sample rests with the top ten.

This sample was taken from a study of blood T cell repertoires in COVID-19 (dated by TCRdb to about 2020). Study-level background: The collaborator samples originated in the United States, Italy and Spain and spanned the acute and convalescent phases of COVID-19. The samples were drawn from two sources: the first 160 participants of the ongoing ImmuneRACE study, and fewer than 1,500 subjects contributed by 6 global collaborators. The dataset comprised deeply sampled blood TCRbeta repertoires from subjects exposed to, actively infected with, or recovered from COVID-19. The repertoires were made available in a free public database intended to serve as a resource for research on the immune response to SARS-CoV-2. Where available, HLA class I and class II types were taken from metadata supplied by the sample provider and were not determined by assay-based typing. The material from the prospective study consisted of cDNA or gDNA derived from T cells, B-cell-depleted T cells, or PBMCs. Sample metadata almost always included a de-identified subject ID, COVID-19 status, age in years and sex. Overall study results and their limits: How much clinical and demographic metadata was included differed by source and by participant, and the metadata was provided uncurated.

Each collaborating institution followed its own protocols to collect whole blood in K2EDTA tubes. For TCRbeta analysis, collaborators shipped samples in one of three forms: frozen whole blood, isolated PBMCs, or DNA extracted from either of those sample types. The germline V gene encodes CDR1 DFQATT and CDR2 SNEGSKA (reference sequence). The CDR3 has 10 amino acids, counting the end cysteine and phenylalanine. Only CDR3 DNA remains: 30 bases, in frame from the first base. The germline ends are 6 bases apart after V is trimmed by 6 bases and J by 3 bases. The chain links TRBV20-1 with TRBJ2-7; TRBD2 is a weak D gene call, 5 bases matching. What was sequenced was peripheral blood. The origin of this receptor is a human donor in a cohort sampled during active COVID-19. The CDR3 amino acid sequence is: CSARDYEQYF. Read as DNA, the sequence is TGCAGTGCCCGGGACTACGAGCAGTACTTC.